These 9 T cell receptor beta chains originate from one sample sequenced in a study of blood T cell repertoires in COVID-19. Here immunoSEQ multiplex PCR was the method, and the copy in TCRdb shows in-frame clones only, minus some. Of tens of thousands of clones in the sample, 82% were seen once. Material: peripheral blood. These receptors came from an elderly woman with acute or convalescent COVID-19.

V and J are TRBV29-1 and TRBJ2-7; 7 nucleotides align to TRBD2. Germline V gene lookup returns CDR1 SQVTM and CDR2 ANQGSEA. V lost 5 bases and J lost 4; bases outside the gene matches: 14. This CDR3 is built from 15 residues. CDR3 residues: CSVWGGTEFFYEQYF. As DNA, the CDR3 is TGCAGCGTTTGGGGAGGGACCGAGTTCTTTTACGAGCAGTACTTC.

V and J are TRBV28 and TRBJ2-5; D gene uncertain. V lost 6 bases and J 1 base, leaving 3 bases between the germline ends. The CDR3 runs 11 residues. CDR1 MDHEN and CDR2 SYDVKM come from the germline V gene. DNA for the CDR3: TGTGCCAGCAGGAGCCAAGAGACCCAGTACTTC. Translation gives CASRSQETQYF.

CDR3 residues: CASIFRGVSDSPLHF. DNA for the CDR3: TGTGCCAGCATCTTTAGAGGAGTCAGCGATTCACCCCTCCACTTT. This chain uses TRBV3-1 (or the pseudogene TRBV3-2) with TRBJ1-6, with unresolved D. The V end lost 7 bases, the J end lost 8 bases, and 18 bases lay between the germline ends. Per germline, CDR1 LGHDT and CDR2 YNNKEL (reference sequence). The CDR3 consists of 15 residues.

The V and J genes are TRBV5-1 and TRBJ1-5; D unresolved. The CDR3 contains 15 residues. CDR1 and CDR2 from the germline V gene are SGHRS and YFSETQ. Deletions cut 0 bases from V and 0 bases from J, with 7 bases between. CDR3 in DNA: TGCGCCAGCAGCTTGGATCCGTATAGCAATCAGCCCCAGCATTTT. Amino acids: CASSLDPYSNQPQHF.

The CDR3: CASSLGRVGKLFF. CDR3 bases: TGCGCCAGCAGCTTAGGCAGGGTTGGAAAACTGTTTTTT. The V and J genes are TRBV5-1 and TRBJ1-4, with D perhaps matching TRBD1 (5 bases). The germline V gene has CDR1 SGHRS and CDR2 YFSETQ. The CDR3 is 13 residues long. V was cut by 2 bases and J by 10 bases, with 12 bases left in between.

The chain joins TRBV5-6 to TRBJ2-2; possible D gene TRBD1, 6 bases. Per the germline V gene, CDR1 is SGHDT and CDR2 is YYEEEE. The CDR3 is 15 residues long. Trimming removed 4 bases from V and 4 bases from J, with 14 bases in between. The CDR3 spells CASSRRGYATGELFF. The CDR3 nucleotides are TGTGCCAGCAGCCGCAGGGGATATGCCACCGGGGAGCTGTTTTTT. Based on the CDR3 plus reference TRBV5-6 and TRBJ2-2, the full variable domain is DAGVTQSPTHLIKTRGQQVTLRCSPKSGHDTVSWYQQALGQGPQFIFQYYEEEERQRGNFPDRFSGHQFPNYSSELNVNALLLGDSALYLCASSRRGYATGELFFGEGSRLTVL.

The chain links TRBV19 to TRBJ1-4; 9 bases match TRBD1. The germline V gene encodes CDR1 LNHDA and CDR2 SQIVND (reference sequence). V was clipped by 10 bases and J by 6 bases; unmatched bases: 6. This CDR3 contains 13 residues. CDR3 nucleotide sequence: TGTGCCACCCACCGGGACAGGGATGAAAAACTGTTTTTT. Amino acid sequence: CATHRDRDEKLFF.

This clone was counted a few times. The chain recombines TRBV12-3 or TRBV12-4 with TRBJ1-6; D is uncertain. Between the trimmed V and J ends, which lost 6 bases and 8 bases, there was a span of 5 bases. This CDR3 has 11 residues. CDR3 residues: CASRRDSPLHF. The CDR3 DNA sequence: TGTGCCAGCAGGAGGGATTCACCCCTCCACTTT.

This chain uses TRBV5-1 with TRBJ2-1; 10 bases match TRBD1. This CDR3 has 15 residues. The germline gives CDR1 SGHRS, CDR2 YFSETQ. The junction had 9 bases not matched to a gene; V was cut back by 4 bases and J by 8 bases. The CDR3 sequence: CASSHGQGVNYEQFF. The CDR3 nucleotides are TGCGCCAGCAGCCATGGACAGGGGGTGAACTATGAGCAGTTCTTC.